This TCR beta chain was found in a study of sequential checkpoint blockade in melanoma. About the research overall: Both treatment sequences were followed by maintenance nivolumab.

Stated treatment: randomized to nivolumab then ipilimumab (arm A) or the reverse (arm B). Assay used: immunoSEQ multiplex PCR; TCRdb lists only in-frame clones, some missing. Here the sample spans 18,000 or so clones, about 50% being singletons. Germline V lookup: CDR1 MDHEN, CDR2 SYDVKM. This CDR3 region has 12 residues. V gene TRBV28 combines with J gene TRBJ2-5; D remains ambiguous. The J call may not be correct, given that the DNA end is closer to TRBJ2-7. The sample was CD8+ T cells sorted from blood (inferred from file names), taken from a patient given nivolumab and ipilimumab in sequence. The source of this sequence is a human donor with melanoma. DNA for the CDR3: TGTGCCAGCAGCCCTCTCAACTACGAGCAGTACTTC. Translation gives CASSPLNYEQYF.